The T cell receptor (beta chain) under discussion was sequenced for a study of T cell responses to AZD1222 COVID-19 vaccine. Study observations and caveats: Repertoire sampling was restricted to post-peak T cell response timepoints. Nearly half of the spike-specific TCRs reportedly recognize variant regions that carry no mutations.

TCRdb keeps only in-frame clones here, not all; method: immunoSEQ multiplex PCR. The data contain over 110,000 clones, 92% of them singletons. With respect to this clone: Its specificity is not known.

This CDR3 has 17 residues. V gave up 2 bases and J gave up 7 bases, with 19 bases separating them. The germline V gene encodes CDR1 SGHRS and CDR2 YFSETQ. The V call is TRBV5-1, the J call TRBJ1-6; D gene uncertain. The clonotype comes from an adult who received the AZD1222 COVID-19 vaccine. The sequencing here drew on peripheral blood, taken 28 days after the second AZD1222 dose. CDR3 nucleotides: TGCGCCAGCAGCTTAGAGCAAAGGACCCCGCGGAATTCACCCCTCCACTTT. This gives the protein CASSLEQRTPRNSPLHF.